Shown below are 25 T cell receptor beta chains from a single sample sequenced in a study of response to subunit inactivated influenza vaccine. MiXCR, run by TCRdb on the RT-PCR reads, gives a single entry per CDR3 protein. The table includes about 700,000 distinct CDR3 sequences, 15% to 19% detected once. This sample comprised PBMCs from blood, obtained roughly 12 days after vaccination. The receptors shown here come from a man aged 50-60 years who received an inactivated influenza vaccine.

In this sample, this clonotype turned up many times. V usage is TRBV4-1 and J usage is TRBJ1-5; TRBD1 aligns across 7 bases. Germline CDR1 reads MGHRA; CDR2 reads YSYEKL. V shed 3 bases, J shed 0 bases, and the junction held 5 bases outside the gene matches. CDR3 length: 16 residues. The CDR3 region is CASSQEQGNSNQPQHF. The CDR3 DNA reads TGCGCCAGCAGCCAGGAACAGGGGAATAGCAATCAGCCCCAGCATTTT.

This clonotype has more than one count but fewer than ten. V gene TRBV10-3 combines with J gene TRBJ2-2; the match to TRBD1 covers 10 bases. Germline assignment: CDR1 ENHRY and CDR2 SYGVKD. V dropped 4 bases and J dropped 7; count of bases not matched to a gene: 6. This CDR3 is built from 15 residues. DNA of the CDR3: TGTGCCATCAGTGCCCAGACAGGGGGCGACGGGGAGCTGTTTTTT. Translating gives CAISAQTGGDGELFF.

The chain couples TRBV29-1 to TRBJ1-2, with 8 bases that match TRBD1. The CDR3 runs to 13 residues. Per the germline V gene, CDR1 is SQVTM and CDR2 is ANQGSEA. With V trimmed by 4 bases and J by 3 bases, 4 bases remained unmatched. The CDR3 is CSVGVDRDYGYTF. In DNA, the CDR3 is TGCAGCGTTGGGGTGGACAGGGACTATGGCTACACCTTC.

The V call is TRBV6-2 or TRBV6-3, the J call TRBJ2-7, with 14 bases matching TRBD2. The CDR3 sequence is 15 residues long. With V trimmed by 6 bases and J by 6 bases, 7 bases remained unmatched. Germline CDR1 is MNHEY and CDR2 is SVGEGT. For the CDR3, the DNA is TGTGCCAGCAGACGCGAGACTAGCGGGAGGGCCGAGCAGTACTTC. Protein product: CASRRETSGRAEQYF.

CDR3 residues: CAISTVPGQGLAFF. CDR3 coding DNA: TGTGCCATCAGTACTGTCCCGGGACAGGGACTGGCTTTCTTT. This chain uses TRBV10-3 with TRBJ1-1; TRBD1 matches 9 bases. There are 14 residues in the CDR3. The trim removed 5 bases at V and 11 bases at J, leaving 12 bases unmatched. Germline assignment: CDR1 ENHRY and CDR2 SYGVKD.

Only a few counts were recorded for this clonotype. The V call is TRBV15, the J call TRBJ2-1; 7 positions agree with TRBD2. This CDR3 region has 15 residues. J lost 4 bases, V lost 7 bases, and 10 bases had no gene match. Germline lookup yields CDR1 LNHNV and CDR2 YYDKDF (reference sequence). The CDR3, as DNA: TGTGCCACCACCTGGAAGATAGCGGGTTACAATGAGCAGTTCTTC. It encodes CATTWKIAGYNEQFF. Using reference TRBV15 and TRBJ2-1 for the parts outside the CDR3, the full variable domain is DAMVIQNPRYQVTQFGKPVTLSCSQTLNHNVMYWYQQKSSQAPKLLFHYYDKDFNNEADTPDNFQSRRPNTSFCFLDIRSPGLGDTAMYLCATTWKIAGYNEQFFGPGTRLTVL.

The CDR3 spells CSARPSGNLDTQYF. CDR3 bases: TGCAGTGCTAGACCTAGCGGGAACCTAGATACGCAGTATTTT. The chain has TRBV20-1 and TRBJ2-3; 9 nucleotides match TRBD2. Germline values: CDR1 DFQATT, CDR2 SNEGSKA (reference sequence). The V gene end was trimmed by 2 bases and the J gene end by 5 bases; junction bases not matched to a gene: 5. The CDR3 contains 14 residues.

The rearrangement links TRBV5-1 to TRBJ2-3; D possibly corresponds to TRBD2 (6 bases). Germline assignment: CDR1 SGHRS and CDR2 YFSETQ. Trimming removed 6 bases from V and 4 bases from J, with 21 bases in between. There are 16 residues in the CDR3. The CDR3 sequence: CASTNAAPAGPDTQYF. CDR3 DNA: TGCGCCAGCACCAATGCCGCCCCGGCGGGGCCAGATACGCAGTATTTT.

This clonotype was found a few times. The chain combines TRBV5-1 with TRBJ1-5; no clear D gene. V gave up 4 bases and J gave up 7 bases, with 12 bases separating them. The CDR3 is 13 amino acids. Germline CDR1 is SGHRS and CDR2 is YFSETQ. CDR3 loop: CASSPALNQPQHF. The CDR3 DNA is TGCGCCAGCAGCCCCGCCTTGAACCAGCCCCAGCATTTT.

This clonotype was seen a few times. This rearrangement joins TRBV6-2 or TRBV6-3 to TRBJ2-1; 13 bases line up with TRBD2. CDR3 size: 15 residues. Looked up from germline, CDR1 is MNHEY and CDR2 is SVGEGT. V lost 6 bases, J lost 6 bases, and 5 bases stayed unmatched. CDR3 sequence: CASSLTSGRANEQFF. CDR3 coding DNA: TGTGCCAGCAGCCTAACTAGCGGGAGGGCCAATGAGCAGTTCTTC.

This clonotype was observed many times. The chain combines TRBV28 with TRBJ2-5; no clear D gene. Germline V gene sequence: CDR1 MDHEN, CDR2 SYDVKM. The V gene lost 4 bases and the J gene lost 0 bases, with 6 bases spanning the gap. CDR3 length equals 13 residues. The CDR3 reads CASSSGNQETQYF. The CDR3 bases are TGTGCCAGCAGTTCCGGCAACCAAGAGACCCAGTACTTC.

This clonotype was detected a few times. The chain couples TRBV20-1 to TRBJ2-1, with 8 bases identical to TRBD2. The CDR3 consists of 19 residues. V dropped 3 bases and J dropped 0; count of bases not matched to a gene: 16. CDR1 is DFQATT and CDR2 is SNEGSKA in the germline V gene (reference sequence). CDR3 loop: CSASQPGLVLSSSYNEQFF. The CDR3 DNA reads TGCAGTGCTAGTCAACCGGGACTAGTCCTTAGCAGCTCCTACAATGAGCAGTTCTTC.

This clonotype was detected only a few times. V is TRBV9 and J is TRBJ2-3, with 10 bases identical to TRBD2. CDR3 length: 16 residues. Germline lookup yields CDR1 SGDLS and CDR2 YYNGEE. The V segment lost 4 bases and the J segment 0 bases; nucleotides outside the gene matches: 5. CDR3 loop: CASSPSGRASTDTQYF. The CDR3 DNA reads as TGTGCCAGCAGCCCGAGCGGGAGGGCTAGCACAGATACGCAGTATTTT.

This chain uses TRBV28 with TRBJ2-3, with a possible D match to TRBD1 (6 bases). The V gene lost 5 bases and the J gene lost 2 bases, with 11 bases spanning the gap. From germline, CDR1 is MDHEN and CDR2 SYDVKM. The CDR3 is made up of 14 amino acids. CDR3 sequence: CASSPRTDTDTQYF. In DNA form, the CDR3 reads TGTGCCAGCAGTCCCCGGACAGACACAGATACGCAGTATTTT.

V gene TRBV20-1 combines with J gene TRBJ2-5, with a weak D call TRBD2 (5 bases). V gave up 3 bases and J gave up 1 base, with 12 bases separating them. CDR1 and CDR2 (germline): DFQATT, SNEGSKA (reference sequence). This CDR3 is 14 amino acids long. The CDR3 DNA is TGCAGTGCTAGTAGGGTGGAGGCCCAAGAGACCCAGTACTTC. Translation gives CSASRVEAQETQYF.

This clonotype was picked up a small number of times. The V call is TRBV6-2 or TRBV6-3, the J call TRBJ2-7; D possibly corresponds to TRBD1 (6 bases). V lost 6 bases to trimming and J lost 3 bases, with 12 bases between them. This CDR3 has 13 residues. CDR1 and CDR2 from the germline V gene are MNHEY and SVGEGT. The CDR3 sequence is CASRVSTGYEQYF. The CDR3 bases are TGTGCCAGCAGGGTTTCGACAGGCTACGAGCAGTACTTC.

The V gene is TRBV7-9, the J gene TRBJ2-2; D is unresolved. Per germline, CDR1 SEHNR and CDR2 FQNEAQ (reference sequence). V was shortened by 1 base and J by 7 bases, with 7 bases between the two germline ends. CDR3 size: 13 residues. DNA of the CDR3: TGTGCCAGCAGCTTAGAAGGGATCGGGGAGCTGTTTTTT. Its protein product is CASSLEGIGELFF.

The chain employs TRBV29-1 and TRBJ2-1; 11 positions agree with TRBD2. CDR3 length equals 14 residues. The germline V gene has CDR1 SQVTM and CDR2 ANQGSEA. With V trimmed by 7 bases and J by 7 bases, 9 bases remained unmatched. The CDR3 region has the DNA TGCAGCGCCGCCACTAGCGGGAGCTATAATGAGCAGTTCTTC. Residues: CSAATSGSYNEQFF.

This clonotype was counted a few times. The junction departs from the called germline gene at one end, perhaps through a read error. This sequence joins TRBV5-5 and TRBJ2-1; D call uncertain. Germline CDR1 is SGHKS and CDR2 is YYEKEE (reference sequence). CDR3 size: 13 residues. For the CDR3, the DNA is TGTGCCAGCAGCTTGGGAGAATACAGTGAGCAGTTCTTC. Encoded protein: CASSLGEYSEQFF. The variable domain in full, completed from reference TRBV5-5 and TRBJ2-1, reads DAGVTQSPTHLIKTRGQQVTLRCSPISGHKSVSWYQQVLGQGPQFIFQYYEKEERGRGNFPDRFSARQFPNYSSELNVNALLLGDSALYLCASSLGEYSEQFFGPGTRLTVL.

This clonotype was detected only a few times. The rearrangement joins TRBV18 to TRBJ2-7; D remains ambiguous. Trimming cost V 0 bases and J 0 bases, with 15 bases left between them. The length of the CDR3 is 17 residues. In germline, CDR1 is KGHSH, CDR2 LQKENI. Written as DNA, the CDR3 is TGTGCCAGCTCACCACCGGAAGGCGCCCTTTTCTCCTACGAGCAGTACTTC. It translates to CASSPPEGALFSYEQYF.

There are a few counts of this clonotype. The rearrangement joins TRBV7-8 to TRBJ2-7; D is perhaps TRBD2 (5 bases). The germline gives CDR1 SGHVS, CDR2 FQNEAQ. Deletions cut 1 base from V and 9 bases from J, with 10 bases between. The CDR3 covers 12 residues. CDR3 protein: CASSLGAGGQYF. The CDR3 nucleotides read TGTGCCAGCAGCTTAGGCGCGGGTGGGCAGTACTTC.

The V and J genes are TRBV20-1 and TRBJ1-4, with D perhaps TRBD1 (5 bases). CDR3 length: 13 residues. Germline V lookup: CDR1 DFQATT, CDR2 SNEGSKA (reference sequence). V gave up 2 bases and J gave up 8 bases, with 12 bases separating them. CDR3 nucleotide sequence: TGCAGTGCTAGATGGGCAGGGAGAGAAAAACTGTTTTTT. Protein product: CSARWAGREKLFF.

A few counts support this clonotype. The chain couples TRBV4-3 to TRBJ2-3; 11 nucleotides match TRBD2. The V segment lost 2 bases and the J segment 4 bases; nucleotides outside the gene matches: 5. CDR1 is LGHNA and CDR2 is YSLEER in the germline V gene. This CDR3 has 16 residues. For the CDR3, the DNA is TGCGCCAGCAGCCAACTTATAGCGGGAGGGGCAGATACGCAGTATTTT. Amino acids: CASSQLIAGGADTQYF.

The chain joins TRBV14 to TRBJ2-3, with D perhaps TRBD2 (5 bases). Trimming took off 0 bases at V and 8 bases at J, with 9 bases between the two ends. Germline CDR1 and CDR2: SGHDN and FVKESK. This CDR3 region has 13 residues. The CDR3 DNA reads as TGTGCCAGCAGCCAAGATATTGAGGGTACGCAGTATTTT. Translated, it gives CASSQDIEGTQYF.

V is TRBV6-6 and J is TRBJ1-3; D gene uncertain. The CDR3 runs to 12 residues. The V gene lost 7 bases and the J gene lost 0 bases, with 4 bases spanning the gap. The germline gives CDR1 MNHNY, CDR2 SVGAGI (reference sequence). CDR3 residues: CASTYSGNTIYF. The DNA for the CDR3 is TGTGCCAGCACCTACTCTGGAAACACCATATATTTT.